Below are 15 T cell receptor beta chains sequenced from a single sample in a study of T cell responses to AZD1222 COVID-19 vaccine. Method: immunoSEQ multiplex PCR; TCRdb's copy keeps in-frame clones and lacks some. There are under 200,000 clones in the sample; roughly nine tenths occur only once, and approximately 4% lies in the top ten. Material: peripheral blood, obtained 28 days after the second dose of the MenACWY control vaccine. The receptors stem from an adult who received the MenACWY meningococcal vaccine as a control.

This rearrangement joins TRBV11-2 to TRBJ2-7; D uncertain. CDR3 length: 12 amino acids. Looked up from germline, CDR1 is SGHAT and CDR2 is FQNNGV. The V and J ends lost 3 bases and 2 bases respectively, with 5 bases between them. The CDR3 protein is CASSFVPYEQYF. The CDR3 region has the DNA TGTGCCAGCAGCTTTGTACCCTACGAGCAGTACTTC.

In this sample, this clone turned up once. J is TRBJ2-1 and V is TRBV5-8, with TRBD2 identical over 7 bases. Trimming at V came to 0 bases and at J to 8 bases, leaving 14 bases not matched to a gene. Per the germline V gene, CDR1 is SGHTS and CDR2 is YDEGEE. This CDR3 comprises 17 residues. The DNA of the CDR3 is TGTGCCAGCAGCTTGGCCGTCTCGGGGGGTCCTATTGATGAGCAGTTCTTC. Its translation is CASSLAVSGGPIDEQFF.

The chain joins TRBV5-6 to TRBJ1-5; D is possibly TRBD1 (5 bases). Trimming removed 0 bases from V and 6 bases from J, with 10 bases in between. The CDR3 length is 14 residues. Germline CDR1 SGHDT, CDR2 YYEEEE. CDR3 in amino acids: CASSLGQIGQPQHF. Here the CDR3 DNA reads TGTGCCAGCAGCTTGGGACAGATAGGTCAGCCCCAGCATTTT.

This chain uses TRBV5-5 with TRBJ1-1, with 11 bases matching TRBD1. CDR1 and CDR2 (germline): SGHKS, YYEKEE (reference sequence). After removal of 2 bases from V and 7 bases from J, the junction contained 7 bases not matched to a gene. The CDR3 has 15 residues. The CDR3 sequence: CASSFRGQGANEAFF. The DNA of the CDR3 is TGTGCCAGCAGCTTTAGAGGACAGGGGGCTAATGAAGCTTTCTTT.

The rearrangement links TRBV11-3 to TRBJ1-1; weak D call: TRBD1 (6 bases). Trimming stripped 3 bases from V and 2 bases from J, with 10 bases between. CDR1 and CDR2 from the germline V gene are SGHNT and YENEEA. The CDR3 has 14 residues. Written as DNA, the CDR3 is TGTGCCAGCAGCTTGGGGGGCGTAAACACTGAAGCTTTCTTT. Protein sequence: CASSLGGVNTEAFF.

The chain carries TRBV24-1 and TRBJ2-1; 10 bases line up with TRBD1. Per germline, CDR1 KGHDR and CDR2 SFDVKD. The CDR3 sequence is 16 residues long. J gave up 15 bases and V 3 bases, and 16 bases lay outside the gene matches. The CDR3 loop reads CATSDHLTGGSAGRFF. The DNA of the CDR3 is TGTGCCACCAGTGATCATTTGACAGGGGGCTCGGCGGGAAGGTTCTTC.

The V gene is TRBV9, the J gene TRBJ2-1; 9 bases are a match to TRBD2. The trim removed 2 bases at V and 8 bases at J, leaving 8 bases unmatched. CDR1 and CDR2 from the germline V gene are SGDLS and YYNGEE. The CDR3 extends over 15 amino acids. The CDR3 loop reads CASSVAGGPSYEQFF. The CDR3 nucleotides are TGTGCCAGCAGCGTCGCGGGAGGGCCGAGTTATGAGCAGTTCTTC.

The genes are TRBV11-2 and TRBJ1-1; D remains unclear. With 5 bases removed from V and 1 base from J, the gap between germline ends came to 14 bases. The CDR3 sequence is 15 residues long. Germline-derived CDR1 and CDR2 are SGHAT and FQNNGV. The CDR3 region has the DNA TGTGCCAGCAGCCCCCGTGTAGCGAGGAACACTGAAGCTTTCTTT. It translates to CASSPRVARNTEAFF. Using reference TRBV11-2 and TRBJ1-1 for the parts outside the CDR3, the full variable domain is EAGVAQSPRYKIIEKRQSVAFWCNPISGHATLYWYQQILGQGPKLLIQFQNNGVVDDSQLPKDRFSAERLKGVDSTLKIQPAKLEDSAVYLCASSPRVARNTEAFFGQGTRLTVV.

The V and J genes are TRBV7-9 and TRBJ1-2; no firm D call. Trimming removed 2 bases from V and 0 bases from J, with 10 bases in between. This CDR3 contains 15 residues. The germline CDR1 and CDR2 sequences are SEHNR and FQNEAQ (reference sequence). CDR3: CASSLRRNANYGYTF. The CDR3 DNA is TGTGCCAGCAGCTTACGCAGGAATGCTAACTATGGCTACACCTTC.

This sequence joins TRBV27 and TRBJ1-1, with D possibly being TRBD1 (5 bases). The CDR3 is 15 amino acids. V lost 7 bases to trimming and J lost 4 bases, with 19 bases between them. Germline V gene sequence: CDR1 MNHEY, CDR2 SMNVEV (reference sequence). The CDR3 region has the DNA TGTGCCAGCACGGGTTTCCAGGGAGCGGGCACTGAAGCTTTCTTT. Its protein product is CASTGFQGAGTEAFF.

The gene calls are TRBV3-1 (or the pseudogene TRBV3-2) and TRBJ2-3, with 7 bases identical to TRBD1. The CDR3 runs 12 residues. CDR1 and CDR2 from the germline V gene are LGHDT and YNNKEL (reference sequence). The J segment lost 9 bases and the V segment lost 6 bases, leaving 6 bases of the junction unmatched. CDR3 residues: CASSQIQGTQYF. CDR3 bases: TGTGCCAGCAGTCAGATACAGGGGACGCAGTATTTT.

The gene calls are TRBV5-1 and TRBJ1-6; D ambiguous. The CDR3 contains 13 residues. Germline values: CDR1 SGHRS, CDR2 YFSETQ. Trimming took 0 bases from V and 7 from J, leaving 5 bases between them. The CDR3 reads CASSLGLNSPLHF. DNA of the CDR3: TGCGCCAGCAGCTTGGGTCTGAATTCACCCCTCCACTTT. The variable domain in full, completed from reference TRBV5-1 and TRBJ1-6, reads KAGVTQTPRYLIKTRGQQVTLSCSPISGHRSVSWYQQTPGQGLQFLFEYFSETQRNKGNFPGRFSGRQFSNSRSEMNVSTLELGDSALYLCASSLGLNSPLHFGNGTRLTVT.

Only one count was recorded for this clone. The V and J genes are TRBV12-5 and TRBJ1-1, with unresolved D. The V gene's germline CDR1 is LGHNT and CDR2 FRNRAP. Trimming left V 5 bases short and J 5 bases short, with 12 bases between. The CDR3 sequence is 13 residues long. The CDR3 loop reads CASGLLDGTEAFF. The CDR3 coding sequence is TGTGCTAGTGGTCTGCTTGACGGAACTGAAGCTTTCTTT. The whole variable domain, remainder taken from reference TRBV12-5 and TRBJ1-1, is DARVTQTPRHKVTEMGQEVTMRCQPILGHNTVFWYRQTMMQGLELLAYFRNRAPLDDSGMPKDRFSAEMPDATLATLKIQPSEPRDSAVYFCASGLLDGTEAFFGQGTRLTVV.

The CDR3 loop reads CASSLVGTSGTYEQFF. The CDR3 bases are TGTGCCAGCAGCTTGGTCGGGACTAGCGGGACTTATGAGCAGTTCTTC. The chain recombines TRBV5-5 with TRBJ2-1; 13 bases match TRBD2. The CDR3 sequence is 16 residues long. The junction had 5 bases not matched to a gene; V was cut back by 0 bases and J by 8 bases. From germline, CDR1 is SGHKS and CDR2 YYEKEE (reference sequence). The full variable domain, completed using reference TRBV5-5 and TRBJ2-1, is DAGVTQSPTHLIKTRGQQVTLRCSPISGHKSVSWYQQVLGQGPQFIFQYYEKEERGRGNFPDRFSARQFPNYSSELNVNALLLGDSALYLCASSLVGTSGTYEQFFGPGTRLTVL.

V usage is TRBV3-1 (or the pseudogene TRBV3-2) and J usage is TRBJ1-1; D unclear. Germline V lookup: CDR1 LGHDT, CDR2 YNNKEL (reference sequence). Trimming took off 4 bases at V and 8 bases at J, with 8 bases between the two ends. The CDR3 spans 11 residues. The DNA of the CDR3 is TGTGCCAGCAGCCGTTTAGGAGAAGCTTTCTTT. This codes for CASSRLGEAFF.